The clone carrying this T cell receptor beta chain showed up just once. No antigen is known for it. These data originate in a study of PD-1 blockade in classical Hodgkin lymphoma. Study-level points and caveats: Nivolumab initiation under 1 year post-ASCT meant exclusion. Newly diagnosed and completely responding patients shared comparable baseline diversity.

CDR3 length equals 16 residues. V was pared by 6 bases and J by 1 base, with 7 bases of the junction left unmatched. Germline V gene data show CDR1 as KGHSH and CDR2 as LQKENI. Assay used: immunoSEQ multiplex PCR; TCRdb lists only in-frame clones, some missing. The repertoire holds about 14,000 clones, with roughly 84% as singletons. Each patient relapsed following autologous stem cell transplantation, and prior brentuximab vedotin exposure differed. The source material was peripheral blood mononuclear cells (PBMCs), sampled at baseline. This chain uses TRBV18 with TRBJ2-1; 9 bases are shared with TRBD2. The TCR sequence derives from a human donor with classical Hodgkin lymphoma. The CDR3: CASSRDAGGSYNEQFF. The DNA of the CDR3 is TGTGCCAGCTCTCGAGATGCGGGGGGGTCCTACAATGAGCAGTTCTTC.